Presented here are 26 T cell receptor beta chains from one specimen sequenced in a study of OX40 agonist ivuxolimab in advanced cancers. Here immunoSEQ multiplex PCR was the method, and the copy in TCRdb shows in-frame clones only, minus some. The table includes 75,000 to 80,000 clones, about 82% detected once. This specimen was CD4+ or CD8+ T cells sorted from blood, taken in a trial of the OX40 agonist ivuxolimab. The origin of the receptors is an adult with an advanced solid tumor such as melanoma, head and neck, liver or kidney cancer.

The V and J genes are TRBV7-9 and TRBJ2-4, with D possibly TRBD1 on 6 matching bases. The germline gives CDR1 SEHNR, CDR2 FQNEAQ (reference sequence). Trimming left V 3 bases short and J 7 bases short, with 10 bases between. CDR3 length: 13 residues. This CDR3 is CASSFGQGNIQYF. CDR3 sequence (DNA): TGTGCCAGCAGCTTCGGGCAGGGGAACATTCAGTACTTC.

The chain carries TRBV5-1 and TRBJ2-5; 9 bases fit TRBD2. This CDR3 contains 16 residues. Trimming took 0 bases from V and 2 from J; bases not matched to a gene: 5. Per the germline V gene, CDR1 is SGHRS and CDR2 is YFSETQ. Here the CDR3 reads CASSLGSGRGQETQYF. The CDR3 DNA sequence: TGCGCCAGCAGCTTGGGTAGCGGGAGAGGTCAAGAGACCCAGTACTTC.

CDR3 in DNA: TGTGCCAGCAGCGAACTTCTCGGACTAGCGGGACAAGAGACCCAGTACTTC. This sequence encodes CASSELLGLAGQETQYF. The chain has TRBV7-9 and TRBJ2-5; 12 nucleotides match TRBD2. The CDR3 runs to 17 residues. V was clipped by 5 bases and J by 2 bases; unmatched bases: 9. Germline CDR1 reads SEHNR; CDR2 reads FQNEAQ (reference sequence).

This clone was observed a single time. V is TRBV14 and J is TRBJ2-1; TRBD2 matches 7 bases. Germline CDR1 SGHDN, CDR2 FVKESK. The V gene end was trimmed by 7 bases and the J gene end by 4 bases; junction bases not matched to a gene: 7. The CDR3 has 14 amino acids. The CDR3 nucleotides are TGTGCCAGCAATGACGGGAGGACATACAATGAGCAGTTCTTC. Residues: CASNDGRTYNEQFF.

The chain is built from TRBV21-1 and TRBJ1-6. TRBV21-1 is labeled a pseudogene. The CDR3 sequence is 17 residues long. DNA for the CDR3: TGTGCCAGCAGCCCAAGGGTGGAGGCGCCCTATAATTCACCCCTCCACTTT. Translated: CASSPRVEAPYNSPLHF.

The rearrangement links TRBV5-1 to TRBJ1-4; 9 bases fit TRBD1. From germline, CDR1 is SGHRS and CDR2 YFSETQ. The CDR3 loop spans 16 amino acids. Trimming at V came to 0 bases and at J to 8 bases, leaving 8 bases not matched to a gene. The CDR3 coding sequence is TGCGCCAGCAGCTTGGTCGGGGAAGGGACAGGGGAAAAACTGTTTTTT. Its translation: CASSLVGEGTGEKLFF.

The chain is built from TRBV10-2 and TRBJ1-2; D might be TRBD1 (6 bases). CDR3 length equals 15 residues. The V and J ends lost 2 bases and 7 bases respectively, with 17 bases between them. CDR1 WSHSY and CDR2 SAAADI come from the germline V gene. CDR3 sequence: CASSELGGEGAGYTF. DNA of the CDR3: TGCGCCAGCAGTGAGCTGGGGGGCGAAGGTGCTGGCTACACCTTC.

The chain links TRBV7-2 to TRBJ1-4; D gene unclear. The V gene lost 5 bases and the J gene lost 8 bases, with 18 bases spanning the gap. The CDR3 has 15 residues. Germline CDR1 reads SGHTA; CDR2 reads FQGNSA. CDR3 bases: TGTGCCAGCAGCCATCGGCCGGCGTTGGGGGAAAAACTGTTTTTT. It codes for CASSHRPALGEKLFF.

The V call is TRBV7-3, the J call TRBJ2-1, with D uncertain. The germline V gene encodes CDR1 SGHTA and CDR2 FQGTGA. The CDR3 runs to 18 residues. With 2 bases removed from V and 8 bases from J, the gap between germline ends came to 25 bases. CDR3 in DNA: TGTGCCAGCAGCTTACGGGCCCCGGGCGCCGAGAGATCTTATGAGCAGTTCTTC. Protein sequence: CASSLRAPGAERSYEQFF.

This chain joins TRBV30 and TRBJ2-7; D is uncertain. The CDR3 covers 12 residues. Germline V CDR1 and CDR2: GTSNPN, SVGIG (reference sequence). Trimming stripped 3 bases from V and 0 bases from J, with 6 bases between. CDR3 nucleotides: TGTGCCTGGAGGGGTTACTCCTACGAGCAGTACTTC. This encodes CAWRGYSYEQYF.

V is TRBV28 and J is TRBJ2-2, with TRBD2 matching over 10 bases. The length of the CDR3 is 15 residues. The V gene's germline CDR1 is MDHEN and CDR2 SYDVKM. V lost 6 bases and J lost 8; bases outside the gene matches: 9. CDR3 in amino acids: CASSPQAGGSGELFF. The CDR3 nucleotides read TGTGCCAGCAGCCCCCAAGCGGGGGGGTCGGGGGAGCTGTTTTTT.

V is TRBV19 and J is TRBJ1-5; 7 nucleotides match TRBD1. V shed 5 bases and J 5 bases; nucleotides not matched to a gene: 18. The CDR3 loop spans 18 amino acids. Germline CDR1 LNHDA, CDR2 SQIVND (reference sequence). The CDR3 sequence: CASSPLSRTGATYQPQHF. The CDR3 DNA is TGTGCCAGTAGTCCCTTATCCCGGACAGGCGCGACGTATCAGCCCCAGCATTTT.

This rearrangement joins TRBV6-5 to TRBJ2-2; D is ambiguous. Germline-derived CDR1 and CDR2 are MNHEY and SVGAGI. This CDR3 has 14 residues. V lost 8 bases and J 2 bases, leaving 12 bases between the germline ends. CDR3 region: CASRPDFNTGELFF. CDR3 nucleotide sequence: TGTGCCAGCCGCCCCGACTTCAACACCGGGGAGCTGTTTTTT.

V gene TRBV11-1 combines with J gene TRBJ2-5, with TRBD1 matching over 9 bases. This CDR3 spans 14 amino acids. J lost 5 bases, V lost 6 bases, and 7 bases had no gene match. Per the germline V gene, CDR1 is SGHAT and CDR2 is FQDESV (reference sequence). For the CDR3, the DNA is TGTGCCAGCAGTTGGACAGGGGTTGGGGAGACCCAGTACTTC. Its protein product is CASSWTGVGETQYF.

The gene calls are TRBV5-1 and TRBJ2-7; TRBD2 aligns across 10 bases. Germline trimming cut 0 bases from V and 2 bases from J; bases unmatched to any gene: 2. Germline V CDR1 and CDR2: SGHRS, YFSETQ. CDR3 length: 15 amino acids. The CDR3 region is CASSLGLAGTYEQYF. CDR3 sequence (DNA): TGCGCCAGCAGCTTGGGACTAGCGGGCACCTACGAGCAGTACTTC.

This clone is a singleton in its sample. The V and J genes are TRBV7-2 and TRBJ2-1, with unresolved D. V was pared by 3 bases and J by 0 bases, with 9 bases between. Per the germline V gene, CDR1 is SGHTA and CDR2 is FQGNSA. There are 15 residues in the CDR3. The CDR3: CASSLDLGSYNEQFF. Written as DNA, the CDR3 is TGTGCCAGCAGCTTGGACCTGGGCTCCTACAATGAGCAGTTCTTC. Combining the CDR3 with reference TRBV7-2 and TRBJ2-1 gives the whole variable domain GAGVSQSPSNKVTEKGKDVELRCDPISGHTALYWYRQSLGQGLEFLIYFQGNSAPDKSGLPSDRFSAERTGGSVSTLTIQRTQQEDSAVYLCASSLDLGSYNEQFFGPGTRLTVL.

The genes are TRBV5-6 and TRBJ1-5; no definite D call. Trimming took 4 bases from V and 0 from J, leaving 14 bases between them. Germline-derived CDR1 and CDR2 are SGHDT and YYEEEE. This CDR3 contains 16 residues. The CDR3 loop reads CASSKWRAISNQPQHF. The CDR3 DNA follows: TGTGCCAGCAGCAAGTGGAGGGCAATTAGCAATCAGCCCCAGCATTTT.

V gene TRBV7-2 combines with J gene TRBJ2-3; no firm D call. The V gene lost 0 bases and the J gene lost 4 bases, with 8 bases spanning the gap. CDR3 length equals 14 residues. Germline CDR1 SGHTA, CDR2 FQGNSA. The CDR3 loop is CASSLAASADTQYF. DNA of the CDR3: TGTGCCAGCAGCTTAGCGGCGTCTGCAGATACGCAGTATTTT. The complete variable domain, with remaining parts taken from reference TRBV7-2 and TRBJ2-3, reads GAGVSQSPSNKVTEKGKDVELRCDPISGHTALYWYRQSLGQGLEFLIYFQGNSAPDKSGLPSDRFSAERTGGSVSTLTIQRTQQEDSAVYLCASSLAASADTQYFGPGTRLTVL.

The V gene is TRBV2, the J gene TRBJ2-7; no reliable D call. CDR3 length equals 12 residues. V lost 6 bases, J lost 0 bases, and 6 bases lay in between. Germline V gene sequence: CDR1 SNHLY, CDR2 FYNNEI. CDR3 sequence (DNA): TGTGCCAGCAGCTTAAGCTCCTACGAGCAGTACTTC. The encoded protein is CASSLSSYEQYF.

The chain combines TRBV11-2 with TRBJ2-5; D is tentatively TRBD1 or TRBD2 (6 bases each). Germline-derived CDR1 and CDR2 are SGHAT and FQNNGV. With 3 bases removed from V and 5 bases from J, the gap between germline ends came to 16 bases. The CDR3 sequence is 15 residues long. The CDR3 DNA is TGTGCCAGCAGCTTCCAAAGGGGGGCGGTTGAGACCCAGTACTTC. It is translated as CASSFQRGAVETQYF.

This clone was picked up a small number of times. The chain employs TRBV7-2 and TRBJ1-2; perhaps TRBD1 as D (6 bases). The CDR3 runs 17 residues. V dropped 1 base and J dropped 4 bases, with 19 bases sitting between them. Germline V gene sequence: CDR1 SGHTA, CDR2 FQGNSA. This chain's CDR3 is CASSLEGGARGGYGYTF. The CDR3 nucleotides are TGTGCCAGCAGCTTAGAAGGGGGGGCGCGCGGTGGCTATGGCTACACCTTC. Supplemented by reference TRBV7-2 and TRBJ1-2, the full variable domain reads GAGVSQSPSNKVTEKGKDVELRCDPISGHTALYWYRQSLGQGLEFLIYFQGNSAPDKSGLPSDRFSAERTGGSVSTLTIQRTQQEDSAVYLCASSLEGGARGGYGYTFGSGTRLTVV.

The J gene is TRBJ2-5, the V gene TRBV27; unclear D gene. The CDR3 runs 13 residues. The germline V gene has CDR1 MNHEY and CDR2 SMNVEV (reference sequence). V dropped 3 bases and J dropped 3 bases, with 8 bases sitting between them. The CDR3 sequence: CASSFSSEETQYF. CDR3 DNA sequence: TGTGCCAGCAGTTTTTCCTCTGAAGAGACCCAGTACTTC.

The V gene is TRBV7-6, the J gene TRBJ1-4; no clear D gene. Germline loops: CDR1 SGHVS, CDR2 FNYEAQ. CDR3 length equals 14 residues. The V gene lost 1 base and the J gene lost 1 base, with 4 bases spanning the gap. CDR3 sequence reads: CASSLGRTNEKLFF. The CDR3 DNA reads TGTGCCAGCAGCTTAGGCAGAACTAATGAAAAACTGTTTTTT.

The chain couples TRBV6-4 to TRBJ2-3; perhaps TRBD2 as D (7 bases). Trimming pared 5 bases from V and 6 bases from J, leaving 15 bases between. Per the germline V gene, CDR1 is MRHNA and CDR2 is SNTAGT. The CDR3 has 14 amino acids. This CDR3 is CASSSRGAHDTQYF. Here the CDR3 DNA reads TGTGCCAGCAGTTCCCGGGGGGCTCACGATACGCAGTATTTT.

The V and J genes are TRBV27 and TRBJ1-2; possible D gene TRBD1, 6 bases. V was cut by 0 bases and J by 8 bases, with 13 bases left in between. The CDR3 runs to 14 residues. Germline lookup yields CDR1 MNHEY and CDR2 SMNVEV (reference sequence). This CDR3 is CASSLSWGAEGYTF. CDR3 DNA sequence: TGTGCCAGCAGTTTATCGTGGGGGGCTGAGGGCTACACCTTC.

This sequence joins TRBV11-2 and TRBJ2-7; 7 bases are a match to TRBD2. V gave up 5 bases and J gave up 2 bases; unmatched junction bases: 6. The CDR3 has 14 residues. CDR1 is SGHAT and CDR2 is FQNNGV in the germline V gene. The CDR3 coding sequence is TGTGCCAGCAGCCCCTCGGGGGGACCCTACGAGCAGTACTTC. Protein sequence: CASSPSGGPYEQYF.